Each of the 30 T cell receptor beta chains below was sequenced from the same sample in a study of CD8+ T cells in alopecia areata. The treatment denotes: oral pan-JAK inhibitor, 5-10 mg twice daily. Following extraction, RNA underwent reverse transcription to cDNA, which served as the sequencing template. Sequencing was performed with immunoSEQ multiplex PCR; in TCRdb, only in-frame clones are kept and a portion is missing. The sample has roughly 170,000 clones; around three fifths are singletons. The sample was CD8+ T cells sorted from blood, taken at week 24, from a patient treated with tofacitinib. The receptors shown here come from a human donor with alopecia areata.

This rearrangement joins TRBV9 to TRBJ2-7; possible D gene TRBD2, 6 bases. CDR1 and CDR2 from the germline V gene are SGDLS and YYNGEE. This CDR3 has 13 amino acids. V was clipped by 4 bases and J by 2 bases, with 10 bases between them. The CDR3 DNA reads as TGTGCCAGCAGCCCCGGCGGGACCTACGAGCAGTACTTC. Amino acid sequence: CASSPGGTYEQYF.

V and J are TRBV29-1 and TRBJ2-7; a weak D match, TRBD1 (5 bases). V lost 6 bases, J lost 2 bases, and 17 bases lay in between. CDR1 SQVTM and CDR2 ANQGSEA come from the germline V gene. The CDR3 extends over 14 amino acids. The CDR3 DNA sequence: TGCAGCGTAGTAGTCTTGGACATCCCCTACGAGCAGTACTTC. It translates to CSVVVLDIPYEQYF.

The chain couples TRBV13 to TRBJ2-7; D not certain. Germline V gene lookup returns CDR1 PRHDT and CDR2 FYEKMQ (reference sequence). V shed 1 base and J shed 3 bases, with 7 bases lying between them. CDR3 length: 13 amino acids. CDR3 sequence reads: CASSLVRNYEQYF. The CDR3 DNA reads TGTGCCAGCAGCTTAGTACGGAACTACGAGCAGTACTTC.

This chain joins TRBV5-6 and TRBJ1-1; D not certain. This CDR3 has 12 residues. Trimming shortened V by 4 bases and J by 11 bases, and 15 bases separated the two germline ends. Germline assignment: CDR1 SGHDT and CDR2 YYEEEE. In nucleotides, the CDR3 is TGTGCCAGCAGCCGCGGGTCGGGGATGGCTTTCTTT. Translation gives CASSRGSGMAFF. Full variable domain (remainder filled in from reference TRBV5-6 and TRBJ1-1): DAGVTQSPTHLIKTRGQQVTLRCSPKSGHDTVSWYQQALGQGPQFIFQYYEEEERQRGNFPDRFSGHQFPNYSSELNVNALLLGDSALYLCASSRGSGMAFFGQGTRLTVV.

The rearrangement uses TRBV29-1 and TRBJ2-3, with D possibly called TRBD1 or TRBD2 (5 bases each). This CDR3 is built from 16 residues. Deletions cut 0 bases from V and 4 bases from J, with 17 bases between. Looked up from germline, CDR1 is SQVTM and CDR2 is ANQGSEA. Written as DNA, the CDR3 is TGCAGCGTTGAAGAGGGTCGGGGCGGTATCCCAGATACGCAGTATTTT. Protein product: CSVEEGRGGIPDTQYF.

This sequence joins TRBV6-6 and TRBJ2-5; D may be TRBD1 or TRBD2 (6 bases each). Trimming took 7 bases from V and 4 from J, leaving 19 bases between them. Germline V gene data show CDR1 as MNHNY and CDR2 as SVGAGI (reference sequence). CDR3 length: 15 amino acids. CDR3 sequence reads: CASNHGGPPAETQYF. CDR3 in DNA: TGTGCCAGCAATCATGGGGGGCCCCCGGCAGAGACCCAGTACTTC.

This clone was observed a few times. This chain joins TRBV2 and TRBJ2-7, with D perhaps matching TRBD1 or TRBD2 (6 bases each). V was pared by 2 bases and J by 4 bases, with 15 bases between. The length of the CDR3 is 15 residues. Looked up from germline, CDR1 is SNHLY and CDR2 is FYNNEI. Here the CDR3 DNA reads TGTGCCAGCAGTGAACGGGCGGGACAACCTTACGAGCAGTACTTC. Protein sequence: CASSERAGQPYEQYF.

The chain joins TRBV4-1 to TRBJ1-5, with TRBD1 as a possible D gene (5 bases). The CDR3 is made up of 15 amino acids. V lost 6 bases, J lost 5 bases, and 17 bases lay in between. Germline CDR1 and CDR2: MGHRA and YSYEKL. CDR3 loop: CASSPIGVGDQPQHF. The CDR3 DNA reads TGCGCCAGCAGTCCGATAGGGGTAGGGGATCAGCCCCAGCATTTT.

V is TRBV2 and J is TRBJ2-7, with TRBD1 matching over 7 bases. After removal of 5 bases from V and 3 bases from J, the junction contained 13 bases not matched to a gene. Germline V gene lookup returns CDR1 SNHLY and CDR2 FYNNEI. This CDR3 has 16 residues. CDR3 coding DNA: TGTGCCAGCAGTCCAACAGGGGTCCAGTCCCTCTACGAGCAGTACTTC. Amino acids: CASSPTGVQSLYEQYF. Using reference TRBV2 and TRBJ2-7 for the parts outside the CDR3, the full variable domain is EPEVTQTPSHQVTQMGQEVILRCVPISNHLYFYWYRQILGQKVEFLVSFYNNEISEKSEIFDDQFSVERPDGSNFTLKIRSTKLEDSAMYFCASSPTGVQSLYEQYFGPGTRLTVT.

V gene TRBV7-6 combines with J gene TRBJ2-7; 9 nucleotides line up with TRBD1. Germline V gene data show CDR1 as SGHVS and CDR2 as FNYEAQ. Losses at the gene ends were 1 base for V and 2 bases for J; bases not matched to a gene: 3. This CDR3 is 15 amino acids long. CDR3: CASSLGQGVPYEQYF. The CDR3 coding sequence is TGTGCCAGCAGCTTAGGACAGGGGGTTCCCTACGAGCAGTACTTC.

J is TRBJ2-2 and V is TRBV6-6, with a tentative D call TRBD1 (7 bases). Trimming shortened V by 8 bases and J by 0 bases, and 10 bases separated the two germline ends. CDR3 length: 14 residues. CDR1 and CDR2 from the germline V gene are MNHNY and SVGAGI (reference sequence). CDR3 sequence (DNA): TGTGCCAGCTGCGGGACAGCGAACACCGGGGAGCTGTTTTTT. This codes for CASCGTANTGELFF.

V gene TRBV14 combines with J gene TRBJ2-1; unclear D gene. Trimming cost V 2 bases and J 8 bases, with 7 bases left between them. Germline CDR1 and CDR2: SGHDN and FVKESK. The length of the CDR3 is 12 residues. This CDR3 reads CASSQTVYEQFF. CDR3 bases: TGTGCCAGCAGCCAAACAGTCTATGAGCAGTTCTTC.

This clone appeared a few times. The chain links TRBV15 to TRBJ2-7; D call uncertain. Germline CDR1 is LNHNV and CDR2 is YYDKDF (reference sequence). The CDR3 runs to 12 residues. Trimming took 0 bases from V and 3 from J, leaving 3 bases between them. The CDR3 sequence is CATSRDRYEQYF. The CDR3 nucleotides are TGTGCCACCAGCAGAGATCGCTACGAGCAGTACTTC.

The chain combines TRBV5-1 with TRBJ1-2; maybe TRBD1 (6 bases). The CDR3 runs to 14 residues. Trimming shortened V by 1 base and J by 8 bases, and 15 bases separated the two germline ends. Germline loops: CDR1 SGHRS, CDR2 YFSETQ. The CDR3 sequence is CASSLRQGSTGYTF. For the CDR3, the DNA is TGCGCCAGCAGCTTGCGGCAGGGGAGTACGGGCTACACCTTC.

As to this clone: The sample contains more than one DNA sequence encoding this CDR3. The chain employs TRBV6-5 and TRBJ2-5, with TRBD2 matching over 7 bases. The germline V gene encodes CDR1 MNHEY and CDR2 SVGAGI. Trimming cost V 9 bases and J 4 bases; bases outside gene matches: 2. The CDR3 is made up of 11 amino acids. CDR3 nucleotides: TGTGCCAGTTCGGGGGGAGAGACCCAGTACTTC. Protein: CASSGGETQYF.

For the CDR3, the DNA is TGTGCCTGGAGTGTGCCGGGACACCTGAACACTGAAGCTTTCTTT. It yields the protein CAWSVPGHLNTEAFF. V is TRBV30 and J is TRBJ1-1, with D perhaps TRBD1 (6 bases). V gave up 0 bases and J gave up 0 bases, with 11 bases separating them. Per the germline V gene, CDR1 is GTSNPN and CDR2 is SVGIG (reference sequence). This CDR3 contains 15 residues. Based on the CDR3 plus reference TRBV30 and TRBJ1-1, the full variable domain is SQTIHQWPATLVQPVGSPLSLECTVEGTSNPNLYWYRQAAGRGLQLLFYSVGIGQISSEVPQNLSASRPQDRQFILSSKKLLLSDSGFYLCAWSVPGHLNTEAFFGQGTRLTVV.

This sequence joins TRBV5-6 and TRBJ1-1, with no clear D. The V end lost 2 bases, the J end lost 3 bases, and 8 bases lay between the germline ends. The CDR3 is made up of 13 amino acids. The germline V gene has CDR1 SGHDT and CDR2 YYEEEE. The CDR3 sequence: CASSFTGYTEAFF. CDR3 DNA: TGTGCCAGCAGCTTCACGGGTTACACTGAAGCTTTCTTT.

This clone was recorded a few times. The chain joins TRBV7-8 to TRBJ2-5; TRBD1 aligns across 8 bases. This CDR3 is 17 amino acids long. V lost 3 bases and J lost 5; bases outside the gene matches: 14. Germline V lookup: CDR1 SGHVS, CDR2 FQNEAQ. The CDR3 loop reads CASSLRDRSFSKETQYF. Here the CDR3 DNA reads TGTGCCAGCAGCTTGCGGGACAGGAGCTTTTCCAAGGAGACCCAGTACTTC.

CDR3 DNA sequence: TGTGCCAGCAGTTTGGTGCGGGGGGGCACAGATACGCAGTATTTT. This encodes CASSLVRGGTDTQYF. The chain combines TRBV27 with TRBJ2-3; 8 positions agree with TRBD2. CDR1 is MNHEY, CDR2 SMNVEV, per germline (reference sequence). The CDR3 has 15 residues. Unmatched junction bases numbered 3, after V lost 3 bases and J lost 1 base.

This chain uses TRBV29-1 with TRBJ2-1; unclear D gene. Germline V gene sequence: CDR1 SQVTM, CDR2 ANQGSEA. The CDR3 is 11 amino acids. With 4 bases removed from V and 8 bases from J, the gap between germline ends came to 9 bases. The CDR3 here is CSVVELDEQFF. Written as DNA, the CDR3 is TGCAGCGTTGTCGAGCTGGATGAGCAGTTCTTC.

The J gene is TRBJ2-2, the V gene TRBV7-6; 9 bases fit TRBD1. Germline V gene lookup returns CDR1 SGHVS and CDR2 FNYEAQ. This CDR3 spans 15 amino acids. Losses at the gene ends were 7 bases for V and 5 bases for J; bases not matched to a gene: 8. Here the CDR3 DNA reads TGTGCCAGCATGTTCATAGGACAGGGGACCGGGGAGCTGTTTTTT. Translation: CASMFIGQGTGELFF.

V gene TRBV13 combines with J gene TRBJ2-7; 8 bases agree with TRBD2. The CDR3 sequence is 17 residues long. The V gene's germline CDR1 is PRHDT and CDR2 FYEKMQ (reference sequence). J was trimmed by 0 bases and V by 5 bases; bases with no gene match: 12. As DNA, the CDR3 is TGTGCCAGCAGCCCGTCTGCGGGCGGGGGGTTCTCCTACGAGCAGTACTTC. The encoded protein is CASSPSAGGGFSYEQYF. Together with reference TRBV13 and TRBJ2-7, the CDR3 gives the full variable domain: AAGVIQSPRHLIKEKRETATLKCYPIPRHDTVYWYQQGPGQDPQFLISFYEKMQSDKGSIPDRFSAQQFSDYHSELNMSSLELGDSALYFCASSPSAGGGFSYEQYFGPGTRLTVT.

The chain joins TRBV25-1 to TRBJ1-2, with unresolved D. Trimming shortened V by 6 bases and J by 8 bases, and 25 bases separated the two germline ends. Germline loops: CDR1 MGHDK, CDR2 SYGVNS. There are 16 residues in the CDR3. The CDR3 loop reads CASSDSTGQPFWGYTF. CDR3 sequence (DNA): TGTGCCAGCAGCGACTCCACTGGGCAGCCATTTTGGGGCTACACCTTC.

The chain joins TRBV14 to TRBJ2-2; D not resolved. CDR3 length equals 18 residues. The germline V gene has CDR1 SGHDN and CDR2 FVKESK. Trimming stripped 5 bases from V and 4 bases from J, with 23 bases between. This chain's CDR3 is CASSASHAVGVSTGELFF. DNA for the CDR3: TGTGCCAGCAGCGCCTCTCATGCGGTAGGAGTGAGCACCGGGGAGCTGTTTTTT.

The V gene is TRBV25-1, the J gene TRBJ2-1; 7 bases map to TRBD2. V trimming: 5 bases; J trimming: 4 bases; junction bases outside the gene matches: 2. The CDR3 length is 13 residues. Germline CDR1 MGHDK, CDR2 SYGVNS. The CDR3 bases are TGTGCCAGCAGTAGTAGCGGGTACAATGAGCAGTTCTTC. Translation gives CASSSSGYNEQFF.

The chain links TRBV14 to TRBJ1-5; D not certain. This CDR3 is built from 14 residues. The germline V and J ends were trimmed by 1 base and 0 bases, with 4 bases remaining between them. Germline loops: CDR1 SGHDN, CDR2 FVKESK. The DNA for the CDR3 is TGTGCCAGCAGCCAAGTACGTAGCAATCAGCCCCAGCATTTT. Translating gives CASSQVRSNQPQHF.

V gene TRBV25-1 combines with J gene TRBJ2-7; no firm D call. Germline V gene data show CDR1 as MGHDK and CDR2 as SYGVNS. V was pared by 5 bases and J by 5 bases, with 13 bases between. The CDR3 contains 13 residues. The CDR3 bases are TGTGCCAGCAGTAGGGCGCAGGTGAACGAGCAGTACTTC. Protein: CASSRAQVNEQYF.

This clone appeared a few times. The V call is TRBV9, the J call TRBJ2-1, with D perhaps TRBD1 (5 bases). Germline V gene data show CDR1 as SGDLS and CDR2 as YYNGEE. CDR3 size: 10 residues. V lost 4 bases, J lost 12 bases, and 8 bases lay in between. The CDR3 protein is CASSPQGQFF. CDR3 in DNA: TGTGCCAGCAGCCCCCAGGGGCAGTTCTTC. The entire variable domain, with the rest obtained from reference TRBV9 and TRBJ2-1, is as follows: DSGVTQTPKHLITATGQRVTLRCSPRSGDLSVYWYQQSLDQGLQFLIQYYNGEERAKGNILERFSAQQFPDLHSELNLSSLELGDSALYFCASSPQGQFFGPGTRLTVL.

The chain employs TRBV15 and TRBJ2-2; 7 nucleotides align to TRBD1. CDR3 size: 16 residues. Germline assignment: CDR1 LNHNV and CDR2 YYDKDF (reference sequence). Trimming removed 0 bases from V and 6 bases from J; junction bases left unmatched: 7. The CDR3 DNA is TGTGCCACCAGCAGAGATAAGCGACAGGGCCCCGGGGAGCTGTTTTTT. It translates to CATSRDKRQGPGELFF.

This clone appeared a single time. The chain recombines TRBV9 with TRBJ1-5; tentative D call: TRBD1 (6 bases). The germline V and J ends were trimmed by 3 bases and 6 bases, with 10 bases remaining between them. Germline V gives CDR1 SGDLS, CDR2 YYNGEE. CDR3 length: 13 amino acids. CDR3 nucleotides: TGTGCCAGCAGCGAGGGGGTTGGTCAGCCCCAGCATTTT. It yields the protein CASSEGVGQPQHF.